This T cell receptor beta chain was obtained from a study of TIL therapy for anti-PD-1-resistant metastatic lung cancer. Study information: Tumors were harvested before any PD-1/PD-L1 blockade.

Per germline, CDR1 SGHNT and CDR2 YYREEE (reference sequence). The CDR3 totals 15 residues. V lost 4 bases and J 0 bases, leaving 11 bases between the germline ends. Time point noted: pre-treatment sample, taken before nivolumab and TIL therapy. The libraries were made with immunoSEQ v3. Libraries were sequenced to around 2 million read pairs (survey) or roughly 4.5-6 million (deep). Here immunoSEQ multiplex PCR was the method, and the copy in TCRdb shows in-frame clones only, minus some. The sample has more than 55,000 clones; 69% are singletons. The source material was blood, sampled at baseline. This chain links TRBV5-4 with TRBJ1-3; maybe TRBD1 (6 bases). The source is a person aged 25 to 85 with non-small cell lung cancer. In DNA, the CDR3 is TGTGCCAGCAGCACCCGACAGGCCTCTGGAAACACCATATATTTT. Its translation is CASSTRQASGNTIYF.